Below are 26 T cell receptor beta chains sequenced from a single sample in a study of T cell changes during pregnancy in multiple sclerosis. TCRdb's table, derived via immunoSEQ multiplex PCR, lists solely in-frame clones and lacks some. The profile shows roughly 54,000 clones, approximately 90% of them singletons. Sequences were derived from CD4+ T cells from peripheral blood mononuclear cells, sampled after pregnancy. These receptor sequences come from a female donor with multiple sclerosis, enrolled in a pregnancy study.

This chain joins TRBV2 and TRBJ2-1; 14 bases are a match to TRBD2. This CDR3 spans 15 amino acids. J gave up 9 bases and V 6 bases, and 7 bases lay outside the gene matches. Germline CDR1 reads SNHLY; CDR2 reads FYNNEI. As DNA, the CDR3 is TGTGCCAGCAGCCGACTAGCGGGGGGGCGTAGTGAGCAGTTCTTC. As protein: CASSRLAGGRSEQFF. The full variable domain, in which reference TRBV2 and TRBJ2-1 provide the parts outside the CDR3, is EPEVTQTPSHQVTQMGQEVILRCVPISNHLYFYWYRQILGQKVEFLVSFYNNEISEKSEIFDDQFSVERPDGSNFTLKIRSTKLEDSAMYFCASSRLAGGRSEQFFGPGTRLTVL.

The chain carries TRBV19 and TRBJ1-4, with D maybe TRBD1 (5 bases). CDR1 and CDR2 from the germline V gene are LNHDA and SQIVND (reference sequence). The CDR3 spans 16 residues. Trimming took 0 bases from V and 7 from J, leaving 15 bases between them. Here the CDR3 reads CASSIDGAGEGEKLFF. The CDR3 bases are TGTGCCAGTAGTATAGATGGGGCCGGCGAAGGTGAAAAACTGTTTTTT. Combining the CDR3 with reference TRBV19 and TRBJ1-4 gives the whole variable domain DGGITQSPKYLFRKEGQNVTLSCEQNLNHDAMYWYRQDPGQGLRLIYYSQIVNDFQKGDIAEGYSVSREKKESFPLTVTSAQKNPTAFYLCASSIDGAGEGEKLFFGSGTQLSVL.

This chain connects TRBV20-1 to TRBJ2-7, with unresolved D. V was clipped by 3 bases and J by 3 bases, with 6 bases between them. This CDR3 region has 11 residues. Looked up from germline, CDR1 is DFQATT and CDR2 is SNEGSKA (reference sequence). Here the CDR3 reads CSARSNYEQYF. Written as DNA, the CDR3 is TGCAGTGCTAGGTCAAACTACGAGCAGTACTTC.

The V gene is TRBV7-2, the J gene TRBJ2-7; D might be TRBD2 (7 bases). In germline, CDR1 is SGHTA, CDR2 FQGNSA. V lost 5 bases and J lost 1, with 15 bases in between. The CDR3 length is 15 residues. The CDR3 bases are TGTGCCAGCAGCCCGGGTCGGGGGGCTTCCTACGAGCAGTACTTC. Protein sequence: CASSPGRGASYEQYF.

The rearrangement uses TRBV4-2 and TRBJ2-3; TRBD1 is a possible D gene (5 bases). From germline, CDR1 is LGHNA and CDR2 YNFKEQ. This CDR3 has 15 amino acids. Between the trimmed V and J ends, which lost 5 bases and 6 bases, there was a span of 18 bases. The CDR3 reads CASSARTGGADTQYF. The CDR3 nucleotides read TGTGCCAGCAGCGCCCGGACGGGTGGGGCGGATACGCAGTATTTT.

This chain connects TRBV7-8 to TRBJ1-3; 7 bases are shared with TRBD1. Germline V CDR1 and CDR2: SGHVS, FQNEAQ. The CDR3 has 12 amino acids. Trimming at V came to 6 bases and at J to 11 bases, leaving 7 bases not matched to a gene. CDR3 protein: CASSTTGTAIYF. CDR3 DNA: TGTGCCAGCAGTACGACAGGGACGGCCATATATTTT.

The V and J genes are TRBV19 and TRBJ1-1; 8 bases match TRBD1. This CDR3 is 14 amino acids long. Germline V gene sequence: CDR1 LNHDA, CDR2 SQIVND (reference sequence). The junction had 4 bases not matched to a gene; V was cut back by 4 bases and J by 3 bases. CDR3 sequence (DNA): TGTGCCAGTAGTAAGCAGACAGGGGACACTGAAGCTTTCTTT. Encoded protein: CASSKQTGDTEAFF.

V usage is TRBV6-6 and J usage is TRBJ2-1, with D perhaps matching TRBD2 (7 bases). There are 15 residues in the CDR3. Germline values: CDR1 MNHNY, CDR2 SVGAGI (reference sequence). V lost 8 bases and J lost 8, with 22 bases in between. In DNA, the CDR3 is TGTGCCAGCGGTCGATGGGGGGGGCAGTGGGATGAGCAGTTCTTC. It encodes CASGRWGGQWDEQFF.

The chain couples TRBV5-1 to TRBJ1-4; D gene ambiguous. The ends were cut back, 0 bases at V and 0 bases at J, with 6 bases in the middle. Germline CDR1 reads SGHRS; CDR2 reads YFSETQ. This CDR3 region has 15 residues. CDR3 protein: CASSLDPATNEKLFF. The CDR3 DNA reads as TGCGCCAGCAGCTTGGATCCCGCAACTAATGAAAAACTGTTTTTT.

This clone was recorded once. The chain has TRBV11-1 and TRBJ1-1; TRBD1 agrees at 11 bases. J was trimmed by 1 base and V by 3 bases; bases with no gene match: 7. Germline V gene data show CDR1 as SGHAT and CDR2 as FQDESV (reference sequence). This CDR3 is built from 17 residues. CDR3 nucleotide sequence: TGTGCCAGCAGCTTCCGGACAGGGGGCCTGGGGAACACTGAAGCTTTCTTT. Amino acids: CASSFRTGGLGNTEAFF.

The DNA for the CDR3 is TGCGCCAGCAGTACTAGCGGGGCTGATACGCAGTATTTT. Translated: CASSTSGADTQYF. V gene TRBV4-3 combines with J gene TRBJ2-3, with 10 nucleotides matching TRBD2. Germline CDR1 reads LGHNA; CDR2 reads YSLEER. The CDR3 spans 13 residues. V dropped 6 bases and J dropped 6; count of bases not matched to a gene: 3.

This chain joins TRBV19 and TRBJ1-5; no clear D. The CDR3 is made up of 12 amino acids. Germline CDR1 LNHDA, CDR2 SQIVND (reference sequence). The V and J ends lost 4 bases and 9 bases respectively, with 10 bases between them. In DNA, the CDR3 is TGTGCCAGTAGTACTTTCACGGGGCCCCAGCATTTT. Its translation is CASSTFTGPQHF.

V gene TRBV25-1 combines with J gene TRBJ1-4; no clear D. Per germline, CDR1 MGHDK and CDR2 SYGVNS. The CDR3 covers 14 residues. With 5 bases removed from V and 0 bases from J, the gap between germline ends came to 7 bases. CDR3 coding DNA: TGTGCCAGCAGTAGCCCACCAACTAATGAAAAACTGTTTTTT. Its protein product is CASSSPPTNEKLFF.

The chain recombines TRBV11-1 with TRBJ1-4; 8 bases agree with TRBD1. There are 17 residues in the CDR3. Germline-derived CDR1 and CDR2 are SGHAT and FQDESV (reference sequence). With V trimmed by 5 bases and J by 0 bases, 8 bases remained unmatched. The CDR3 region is CASSRDRGGATNEKLFF. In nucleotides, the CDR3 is TGTGCCAGCAGCCGAGACAGGGGAGGCGCAACTAATGAAAAACTGTTTTTT.

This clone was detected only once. CDR3 region: CASTARRGIGNQPQHF. CDR3 nucleotides: TGTGCCAGTACCGCACGCAGGGGAATAGGCAATCAGCCCCAGCATTTT. J is TRBJ1-5 and V is TRBV19; D perhaps matches TRBD1 (6 bases). The CDR3 contains 16 residues. The germline CDR1 and CDR2 sequences are LNHDA and SQIVND (reference sequence). Trimming shortened V by 7 bases and J by 2 bases, and 18 bases separated the two germline ends.

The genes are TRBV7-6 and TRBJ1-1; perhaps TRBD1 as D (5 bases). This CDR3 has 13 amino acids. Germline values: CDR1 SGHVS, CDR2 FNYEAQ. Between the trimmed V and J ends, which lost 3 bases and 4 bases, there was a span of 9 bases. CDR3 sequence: CASSFRRGTEAFF. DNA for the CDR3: TGTGCCAGCAGCTTCCGGAGGGGCACTGAAGCTTTCTTT.

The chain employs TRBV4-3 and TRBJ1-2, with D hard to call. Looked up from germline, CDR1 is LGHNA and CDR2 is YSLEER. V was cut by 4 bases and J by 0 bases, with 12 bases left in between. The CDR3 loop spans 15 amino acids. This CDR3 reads CASSPTLPANYGYTF. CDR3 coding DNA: TGCGCCAGCAGCCCGACTCTCCCTGCTAACTATGGCTACACCTTC.

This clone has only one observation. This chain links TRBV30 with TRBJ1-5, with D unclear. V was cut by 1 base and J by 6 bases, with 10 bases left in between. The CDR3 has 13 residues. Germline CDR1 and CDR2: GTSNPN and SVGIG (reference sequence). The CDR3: CAWSASGLQPQHF. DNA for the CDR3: TGTGCCTGGAGTGCTTCCGGACTTCAGCCCCAGCATTTT.

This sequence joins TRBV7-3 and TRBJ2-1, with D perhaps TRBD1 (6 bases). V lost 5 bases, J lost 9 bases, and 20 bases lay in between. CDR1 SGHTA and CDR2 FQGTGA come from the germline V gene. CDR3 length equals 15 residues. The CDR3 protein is CASSPLGPQGSEQFF. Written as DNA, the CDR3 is TGTGCCAGCAGCCCCCTGGGACCGCAGGGGAGTGAGCAGTTCTTC.

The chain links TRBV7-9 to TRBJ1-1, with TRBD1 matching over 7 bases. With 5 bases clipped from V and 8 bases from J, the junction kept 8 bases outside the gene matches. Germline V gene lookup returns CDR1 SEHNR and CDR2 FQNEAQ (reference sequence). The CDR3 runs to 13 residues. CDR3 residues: CASSIGDRMEAFF. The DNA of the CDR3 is TGTGCCAGCAGCATAGGGGACAGAATGGAAGCTTTCTTT.

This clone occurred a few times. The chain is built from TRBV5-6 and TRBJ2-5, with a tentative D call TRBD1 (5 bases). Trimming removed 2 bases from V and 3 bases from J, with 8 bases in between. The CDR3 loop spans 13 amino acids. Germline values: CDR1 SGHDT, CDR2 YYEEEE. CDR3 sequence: CASSFTGEETQYF. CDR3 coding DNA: TGTGCCAGCAGCTTCACAGGCGAAGAGACCCAGTACTTC.

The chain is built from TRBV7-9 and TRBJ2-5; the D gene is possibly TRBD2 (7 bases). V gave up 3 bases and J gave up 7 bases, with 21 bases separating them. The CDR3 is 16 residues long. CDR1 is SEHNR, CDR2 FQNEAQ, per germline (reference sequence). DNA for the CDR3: TGTGCCAGCAGCTTCCGCGGGGGCACCCAGGCGGGGACCCAGTACTTC. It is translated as CASSFRGGTQAGTQYF.

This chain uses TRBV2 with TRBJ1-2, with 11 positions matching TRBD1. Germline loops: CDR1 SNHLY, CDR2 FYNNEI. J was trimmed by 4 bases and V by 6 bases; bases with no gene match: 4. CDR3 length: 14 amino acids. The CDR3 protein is CASSGGTGGYGYTF. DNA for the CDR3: TGTGCCAGCAGCGGAGGGACAGGGGGCTATGGCTACACCTTC.

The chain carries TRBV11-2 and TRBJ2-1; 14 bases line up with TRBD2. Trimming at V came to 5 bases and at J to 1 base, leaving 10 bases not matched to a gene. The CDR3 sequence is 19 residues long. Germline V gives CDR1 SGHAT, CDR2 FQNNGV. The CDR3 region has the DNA TGTGCCAGCAGCGCCCGGACTAGCGGGGGGTCTTTGTCCTACAATGAGCAGTTCTTC. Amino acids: CASSARTSGGSLSYNEQFF.

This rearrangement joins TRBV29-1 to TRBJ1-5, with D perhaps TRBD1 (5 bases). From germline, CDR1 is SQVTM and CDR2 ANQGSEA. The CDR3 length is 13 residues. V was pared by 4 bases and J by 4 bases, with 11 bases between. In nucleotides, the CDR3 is TGCAGCGTTGTTTGGCAGGGAAATCAGCCCCAGCATTTT. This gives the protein CSVVWQGNQPQHF.

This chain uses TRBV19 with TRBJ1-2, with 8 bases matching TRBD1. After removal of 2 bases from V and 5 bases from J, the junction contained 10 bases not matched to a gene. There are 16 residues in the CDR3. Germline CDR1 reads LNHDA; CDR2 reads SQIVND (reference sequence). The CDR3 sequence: CASSITPPTGEYGYTF. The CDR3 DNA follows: TGTGCCAGTAGTATAACCCCCCCGACAGGGGAGTATGGCTACACCTTC.